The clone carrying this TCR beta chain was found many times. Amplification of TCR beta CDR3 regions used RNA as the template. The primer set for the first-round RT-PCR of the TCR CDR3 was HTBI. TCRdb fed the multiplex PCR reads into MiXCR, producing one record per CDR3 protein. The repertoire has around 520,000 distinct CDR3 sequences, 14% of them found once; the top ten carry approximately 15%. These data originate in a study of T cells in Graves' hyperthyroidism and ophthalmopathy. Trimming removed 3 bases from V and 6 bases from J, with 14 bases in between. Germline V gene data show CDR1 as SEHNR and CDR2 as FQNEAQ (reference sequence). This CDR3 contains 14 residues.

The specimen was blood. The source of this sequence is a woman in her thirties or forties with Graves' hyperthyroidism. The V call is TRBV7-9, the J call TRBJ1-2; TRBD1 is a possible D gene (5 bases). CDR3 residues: CASSFDNRGNGYTF. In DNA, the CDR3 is TGTGCCAGCAGCTTTGATAATAGGGGTAATGGCTACACCTTC. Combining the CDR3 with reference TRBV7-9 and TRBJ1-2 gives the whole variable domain DTGVSQNPRHKITKRGQNVTFRCDPISEHNRLYWYRQTLGQGPEFLTYFQNEAQLEKSRLLSDRFSAERPKGSFSTLEIQRTEQGDSAMYLCASSFDNRGNGYTFGSGTRLTVV.